The subject of this entry is one T cell receptor (beta chain). The antigen remains unidentified. Germline V gives CDR1 SGDLS, CDR2 YYNGEE. V was trimmed by 3 bases and J by 2 bases, leaving 16 bases between them. The CDR3 covers 16 residues. This specimen comes from a study of Ad26.COV2.S vaccination and SARS-CoV-2 variants. Assay: immunoSEQ multiplex PCR; the TCRdb copy retains only in-frame clones and omits some. In the table there are hundreds of thousands of clones, around 92% of which are singletons. The study's findings and limits: Total T cell responses, in the TCR breadth and depth analyses, may have been underestimated. People who got the vaccine had more spike-specific TCR breadth than people who got placebo. For non-spike TCRs, breadth in vaccine recipients resembled that in placebo recipients. Reportedly, spike-specific CD8+ and CD4+ T cell responses achieved substantial breadth once vaccination had taken place.

The receptor comes from a human donor who had recovered from COVID-19. The chain combines TRBV9 with TRBJ2-3; D is unclear. The sequenced sample was peripheral blood, obtained after recovery from COVID-19. The CDR3 sequence: CASSGLTRTNTDTQYF. The CDR3 bases are TGTGCCAGCAGCGGGCTGACACGCACGAACACAGATACGCAGTATTTT. The full variable domain, with the rest looked up from reference TRBV9 and TRBJ2-3, is DSGVTQTPKHLITATGQRVTLRCSPRSGDLSVYWYQQSLDQGLQFLIQYYNGEERAKGNILERFSAQQFPDLHSELNLSSLELGDSALYFCASSGLTRTNTDTQYFGPGTRLTVL.